The text below deals with one T cell receptor (beta chain). Antigen: not known. PCR used 60 Vbeta primers and 13 Jbeta primers. The data were produced by immunoSEQ multiplex PCR, yet TCRdb's version contains in-frame clones alone and is incomplete. Among roughly 98,000 clones listed, roughly 74% were seen once. The CDR3 runs 16 residues. The V end lost 3 bases, the J end lost 4 bases, and 19 bases lay between the germline ends. Germline CDR1 and CDR2: KGHSH and LQKENI. This sample is part of a study of cytomegalovirus exposure and HLA in healthy donors. Study results and caveats: Segments of the TCR beta V type were, in most cases, productive about 87% or about 30% of the time in an earlier analysis. More clonal expansion characterized HLA-associated TCR beta chains than equally common others in a later analysis. Prediction of most subjects' HLA-A and HLA-B alleles by TCR beta sequences was reportedly accurate.

Everyone who donated was a healthy bone marrow donor. The chain uses TRBV18 and TRBJ2-7, with D perhaps matching TRBD2 (7 bases). The sequenced material came from PBMCs. This clonotype was obtained from a woman aged 65 to 85 in good health and CMV-seropositive. Here the CDR3 DNA reads TGTGCCAGCTCACCTCCCGCGGGGGCAGTCAGGTACGAGCAGTACTTC. Translated, it gives CASSPPAGAVRYEQYF.